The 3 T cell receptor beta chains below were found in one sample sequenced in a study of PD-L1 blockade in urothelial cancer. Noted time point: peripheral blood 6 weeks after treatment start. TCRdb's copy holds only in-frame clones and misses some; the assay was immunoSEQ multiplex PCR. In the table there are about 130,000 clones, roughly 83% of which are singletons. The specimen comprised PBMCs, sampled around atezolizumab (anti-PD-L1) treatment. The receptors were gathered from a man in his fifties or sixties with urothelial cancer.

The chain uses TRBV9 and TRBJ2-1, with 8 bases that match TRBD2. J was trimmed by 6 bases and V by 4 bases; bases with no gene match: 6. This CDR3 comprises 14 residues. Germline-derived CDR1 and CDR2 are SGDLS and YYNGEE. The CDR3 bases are TGTGCCAGCAGCCTCAGCGGGAGAAGCAATGAGCAGTTCTTC. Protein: CASSLSGRSNEQFF.

The CDR3 loop reads CASSEGTEFSYEQYF. CDR3 bases: TGTGCCAGCAGTGAAGGGACAGAATTCTCCTACGAGCAGTACTTC. The genes are TRBV6-1 and TRBJ2-7; TRBD1 is a possible D gene (6 bases). Per germline, CDR1 MNHNS and CDR2 SASEGT. The germline V and J ends were trimmed by 1 base and 0 bases, with 10 bases remaining between them. There are 15 residues in the CDR3.

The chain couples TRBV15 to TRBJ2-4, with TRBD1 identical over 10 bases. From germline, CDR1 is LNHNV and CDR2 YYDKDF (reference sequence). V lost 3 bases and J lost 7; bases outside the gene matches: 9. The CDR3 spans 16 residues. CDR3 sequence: CATSRDRGSRGNIQYF. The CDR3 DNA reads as TGTGCCACCAGCAGGGACAGGGGGTCTAGGGGGAACATTCAGTACTTC.